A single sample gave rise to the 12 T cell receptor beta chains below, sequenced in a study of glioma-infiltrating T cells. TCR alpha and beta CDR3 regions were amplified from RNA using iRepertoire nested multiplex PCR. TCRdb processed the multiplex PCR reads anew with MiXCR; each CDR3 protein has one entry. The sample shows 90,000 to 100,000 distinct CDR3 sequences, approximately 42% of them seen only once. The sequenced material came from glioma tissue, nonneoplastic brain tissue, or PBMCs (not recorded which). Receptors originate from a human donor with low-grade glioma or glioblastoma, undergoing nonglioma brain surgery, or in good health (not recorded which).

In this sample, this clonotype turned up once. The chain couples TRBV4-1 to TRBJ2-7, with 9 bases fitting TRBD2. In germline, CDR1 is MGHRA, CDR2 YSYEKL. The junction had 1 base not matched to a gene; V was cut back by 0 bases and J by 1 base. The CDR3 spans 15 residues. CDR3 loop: CASSQELAGSYEQYF. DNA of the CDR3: TGCGCCAGCAGCCAAGAACTAGCGGGTTCCTACGAGCAGTACTTC.

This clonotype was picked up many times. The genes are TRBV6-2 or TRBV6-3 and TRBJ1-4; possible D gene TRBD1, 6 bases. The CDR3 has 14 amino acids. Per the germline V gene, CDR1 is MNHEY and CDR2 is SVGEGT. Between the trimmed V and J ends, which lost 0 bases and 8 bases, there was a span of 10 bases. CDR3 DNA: TGTGCCAGCAGTTACTCGCGCAGGGGCGAAAAACTGTTTTTT. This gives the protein CASSYSRRGEKLFF.

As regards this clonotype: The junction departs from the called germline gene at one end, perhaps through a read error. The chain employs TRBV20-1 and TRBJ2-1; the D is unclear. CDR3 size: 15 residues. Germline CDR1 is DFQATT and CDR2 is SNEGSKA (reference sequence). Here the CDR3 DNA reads TGCAGTGCTAGAGATGAGGCCGGCTCCCACAACGAGCAGTTCTTC. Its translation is CSARDEAGSHNEQFF.

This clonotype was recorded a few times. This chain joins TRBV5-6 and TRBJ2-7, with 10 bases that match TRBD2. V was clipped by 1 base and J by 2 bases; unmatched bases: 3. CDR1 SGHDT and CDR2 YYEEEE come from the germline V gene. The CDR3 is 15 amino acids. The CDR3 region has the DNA TGTGCCAGCAGCTTGCCGGGACTAGCGACCTACGAGCAGTACTTC. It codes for CASSLPGLATYEQYF. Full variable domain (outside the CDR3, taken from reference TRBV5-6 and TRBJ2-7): DAGVTQSPTHLIKTRGQQVTLRCSPKSGHDTVSWYQQALGQGPQFIFQYYEEEERQRGNFPDRFSGHQFPNYSSELNVNALLLGDSALYLCASSLPGLATYEQYFGPGTRLTVT.

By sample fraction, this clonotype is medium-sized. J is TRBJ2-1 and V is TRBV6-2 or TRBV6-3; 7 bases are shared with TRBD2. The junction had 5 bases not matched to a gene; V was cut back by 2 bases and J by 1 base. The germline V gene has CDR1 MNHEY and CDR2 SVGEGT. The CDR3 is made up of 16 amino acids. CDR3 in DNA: TGTGCCAGCAGTTACCGCGCGGGAGTGTCCTACAATGAGCAGTTCTTC. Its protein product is CASSYRAGVSYNEQFF.

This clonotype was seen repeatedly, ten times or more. CDR3 DNA sequence: TGTGCCAGCAGCATGCGGGACAGCGATAATTCACCCCTCCACTTT. This encodes CASSMRDSDNSPLHF. This chain uses TRBV6-1 with TRBJ1-6; 7 bases are a match to TRBD1. J gave up 5 bases and V 6 bases, and 7 bases lay outside the gene matches. The CDR3 loop spans 15 amino acids. From germline, CDR1 is MNHNS and CDR2 SASEGT.

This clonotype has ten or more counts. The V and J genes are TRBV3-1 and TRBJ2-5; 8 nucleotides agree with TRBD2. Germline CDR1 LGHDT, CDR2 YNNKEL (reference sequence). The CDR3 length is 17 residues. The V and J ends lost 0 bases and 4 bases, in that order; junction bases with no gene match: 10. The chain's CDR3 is CASSQDLSGSNLETQYF. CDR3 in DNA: TGTGCCAGCAGCCAAGATCTAAGCGGGAGTAATTTAGAGACCCAGTACTTC.

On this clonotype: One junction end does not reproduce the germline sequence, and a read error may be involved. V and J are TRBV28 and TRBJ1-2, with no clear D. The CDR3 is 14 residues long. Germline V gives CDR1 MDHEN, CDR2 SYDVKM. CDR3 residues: CAGSFRSANYGYTF. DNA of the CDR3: TGTGCCGGCAGTTTTCGGTCAGCGAACTACGGCTACACCTTC.

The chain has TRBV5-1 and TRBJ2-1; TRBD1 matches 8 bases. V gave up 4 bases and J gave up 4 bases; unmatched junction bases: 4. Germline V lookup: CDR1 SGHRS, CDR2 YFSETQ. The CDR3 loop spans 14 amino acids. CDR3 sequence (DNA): TGCGCCAGCAGCACCGGGACAGGATACAATGAGCAGTTCTTC. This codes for CASSTGTGYNEQFF.

CDR3 region: CASSPQVGRAATDTQYF. The DNA of the CDR3 is TGTGCCAGCTCACCACAGGTCGGGAGGGCCGCCACAGATACGCAGTATTTT. This sequence joins TRBV18 and TRBJ2-3, with 8 bases matching TRBD2. This CDR3 spans 17 amino acids. Germline V gives CDR1 KGHSH, CDR2 LQKENI. V dropped 1 base and J dropped 2; count of bases not matched to a gene: 8.

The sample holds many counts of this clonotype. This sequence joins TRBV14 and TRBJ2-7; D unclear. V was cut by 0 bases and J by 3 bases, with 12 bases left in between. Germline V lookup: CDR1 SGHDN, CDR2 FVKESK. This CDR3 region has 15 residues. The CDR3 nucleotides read TGTGCCAGCAGCCAAGATCGCGCGTATTACTACGAGCAGTACTTC. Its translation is CASSQDRAYYYEQYF.

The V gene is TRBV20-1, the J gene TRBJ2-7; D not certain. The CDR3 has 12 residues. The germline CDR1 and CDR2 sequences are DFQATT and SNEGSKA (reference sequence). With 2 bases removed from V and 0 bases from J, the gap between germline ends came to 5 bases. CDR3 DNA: TGCAGTGCTAGATGGGCCTCCTACGAGCAGTACTTC. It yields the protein CSARWASYEQYF.